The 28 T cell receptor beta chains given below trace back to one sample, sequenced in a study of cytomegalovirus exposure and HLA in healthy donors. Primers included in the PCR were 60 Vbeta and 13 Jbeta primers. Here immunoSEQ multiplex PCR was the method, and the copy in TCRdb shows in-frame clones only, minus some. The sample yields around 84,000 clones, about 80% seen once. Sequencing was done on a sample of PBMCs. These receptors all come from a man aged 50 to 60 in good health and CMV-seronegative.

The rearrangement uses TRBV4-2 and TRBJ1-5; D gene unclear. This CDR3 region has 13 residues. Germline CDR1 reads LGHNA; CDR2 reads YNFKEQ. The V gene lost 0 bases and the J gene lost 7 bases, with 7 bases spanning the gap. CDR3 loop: CASSQDPGQPQHF. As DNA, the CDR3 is TGTGCCAGCAGCCAAGATCCGGGACAGCCCCAGCATTTT.

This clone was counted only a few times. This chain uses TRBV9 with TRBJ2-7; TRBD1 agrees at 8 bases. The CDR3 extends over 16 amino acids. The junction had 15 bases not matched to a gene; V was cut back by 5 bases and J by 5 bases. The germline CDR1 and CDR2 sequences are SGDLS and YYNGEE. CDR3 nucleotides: TGTGCCAGCAGGTCACCGACCGGGACAGGCTTGGACGAGCAGTACTTC. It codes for CASRSPTGTGLDEQYF. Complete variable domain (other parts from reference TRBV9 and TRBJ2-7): DSGVTQTPKHLITATGQRVTLRCSPRSGDLSVYWYQQSLDQGLQFLIQYYNGEERAKGNILERFSAQQFPDLHSELNLSSLELGDSALYFCASRSPTGTGLDEQYFGPGTRLTVT.

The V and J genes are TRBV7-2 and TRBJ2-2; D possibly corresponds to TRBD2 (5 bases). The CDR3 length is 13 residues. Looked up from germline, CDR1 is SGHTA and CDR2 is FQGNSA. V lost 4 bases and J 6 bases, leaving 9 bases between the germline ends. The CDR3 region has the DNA TGTGCCAGCAGCTCCGCCGGGGCCGGGGAGCTGTTTTTT. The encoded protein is CASSSAGAGELFF.

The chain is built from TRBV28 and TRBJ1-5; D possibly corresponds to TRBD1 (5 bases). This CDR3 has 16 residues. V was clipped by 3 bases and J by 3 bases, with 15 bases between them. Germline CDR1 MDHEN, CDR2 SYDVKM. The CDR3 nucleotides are TGTGCCAGCAGTTTCGGGGGGGGAGGAATCAATCAGCCCCAGCATTTT. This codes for CASSFGGGGINQPQHF.

The CDR3 DNA reads TGTGCCAGCGCCCAGGGGGTGGCGAACACTGAAGCTTTCTTT. Its translation is CASAQGVANTEAFF. The chain carries TRBV7-9 and TRBJ1-1; 7 bases align to TRBD1. Germline loops: CDR1 SEHNR, CDR2 FQNEAQ (reference sequence). The CDR3 has 14 residues. The V gene end was trimmed by 8 bases and the J gene end by 1 base; junction bases not matched to a gene: 7.

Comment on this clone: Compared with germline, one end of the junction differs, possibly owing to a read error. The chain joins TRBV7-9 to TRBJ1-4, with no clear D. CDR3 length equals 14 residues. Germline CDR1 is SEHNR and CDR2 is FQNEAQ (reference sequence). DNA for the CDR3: TGTTCCAGCAGCCCCGATTTGGCAGGAGGGAAACTGTTTTTT. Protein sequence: CSSSPDLAGGKLFF.

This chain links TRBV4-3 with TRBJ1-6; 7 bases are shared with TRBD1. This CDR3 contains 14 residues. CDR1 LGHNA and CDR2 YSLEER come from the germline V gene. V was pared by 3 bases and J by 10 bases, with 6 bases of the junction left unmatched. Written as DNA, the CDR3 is TGCGCCAGCAGCCATCGACAGGGCAACTCACCCCTCCACTTT. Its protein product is CASSHRQGNSPLHF.

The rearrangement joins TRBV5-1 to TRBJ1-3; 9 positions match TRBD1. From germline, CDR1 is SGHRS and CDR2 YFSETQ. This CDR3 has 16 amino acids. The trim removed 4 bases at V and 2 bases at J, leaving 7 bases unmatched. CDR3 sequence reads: CASSPPGQGTGNTIYF. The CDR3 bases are TGCGCCAGCAGCCCTCCCGGACAGGGGACTGGAAACACCATATATTTT. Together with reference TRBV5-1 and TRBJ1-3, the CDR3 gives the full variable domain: KAGVTQTPRYLIKTRGQQVTLSCSPISGHRSVSWYQQTPGQGLQFLFEYFSETQRNKGNFPGRFSGRQFSNSRSEMNVSTLELGDSALYLCASSPPGQGTGNTIYFGEGSWLTVV.

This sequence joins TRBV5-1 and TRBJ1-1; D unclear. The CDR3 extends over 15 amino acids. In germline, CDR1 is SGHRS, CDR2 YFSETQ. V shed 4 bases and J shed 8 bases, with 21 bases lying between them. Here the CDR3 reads CASSRYLPESSEAFF. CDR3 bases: TGCGCCAGCAGCCGCTATCTTCCCGAGTCTTCCGAAGCTTTCTTT.

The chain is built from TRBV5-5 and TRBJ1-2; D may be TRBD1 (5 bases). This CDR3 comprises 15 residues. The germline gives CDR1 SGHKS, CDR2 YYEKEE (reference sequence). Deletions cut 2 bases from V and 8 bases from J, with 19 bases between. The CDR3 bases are TGTGCCAGCAGCTTTGCGGCAGGGCCTTGGGTCGGCTACACCTTC. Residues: CASSFAAGPWVGYTF. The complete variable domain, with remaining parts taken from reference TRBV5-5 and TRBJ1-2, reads DAGVTQSPTHLIKTRGQQVTLRCSPISGHKSVSWYQQVLGQGPQFIFQYYEKEERGRGNFPDRFSARQFPNYSSELNVNALLLGDSALYLCASSFAAGPWVGYTFGSGTRLTVV.

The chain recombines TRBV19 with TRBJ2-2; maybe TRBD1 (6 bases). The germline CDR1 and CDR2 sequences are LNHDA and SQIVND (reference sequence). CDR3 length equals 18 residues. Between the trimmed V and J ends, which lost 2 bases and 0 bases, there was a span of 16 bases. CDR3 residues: CASSIRIGAGANTGELFF. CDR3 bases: TGTGCCAGTAGTATAAGGATTGGTGCAGGGGCGAACACCGGGGAGCTGTTTTTT.

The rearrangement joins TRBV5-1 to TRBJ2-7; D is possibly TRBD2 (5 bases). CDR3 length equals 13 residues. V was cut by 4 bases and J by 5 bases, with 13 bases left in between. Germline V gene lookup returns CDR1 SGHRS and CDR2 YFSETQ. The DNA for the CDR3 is TGCGCCAGCAGCCCGAGAGGGATTAACGAGCAGTACTTC. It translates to CASSPRGINEQYF.

The CDR3 loop reads CASSPGQNSYTQYF. The DNA for the CDR3 is TGTGCCAGCAGCCCGGGACAAAACTCATATACGCAGTATTTT. The rearrangement joins TRBV7-2 to TRBJ2-3, with a weak D call TRBD1 (6 bases). From germline, CDR1 is SGHTA and CDR2 FQGNSA. This CDR3 is 14 amino acids long. V was pared by 5 bases and J by 7 bases, with 16 bases between. Drawing the rest from reference TRBV7-2 and TRBJ2-3, the complete variable domain is GAGVSQSPSNKVTEKGKDVELRCDPISGHTALYWYRQSLGQGLEFLIYFQGNSAPDKSGLPSDRFSAERTGGSVSTLTIQRTQQEDSAVYLCASSPGQNSYTQYFGPGTRLTVL.

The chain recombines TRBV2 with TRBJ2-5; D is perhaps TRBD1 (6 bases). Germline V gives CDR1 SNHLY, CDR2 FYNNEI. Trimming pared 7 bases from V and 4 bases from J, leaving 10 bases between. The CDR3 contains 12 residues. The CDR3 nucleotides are TGTGCCAGCAAACTAGGGGGAGAGACCCAGTACTTC. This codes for CASKLGGETQYF. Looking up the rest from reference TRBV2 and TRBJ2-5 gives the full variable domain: EPEVTQTPSHQVTQMGQEVILRCVPISNHLYFYWYRQILGQKVEFLVSFYNNEISEKSEIFDDQFSVERPDGSNFTLKIRSTKLEDSAMYFCASKLGGETQYFGPGTRLLVL.

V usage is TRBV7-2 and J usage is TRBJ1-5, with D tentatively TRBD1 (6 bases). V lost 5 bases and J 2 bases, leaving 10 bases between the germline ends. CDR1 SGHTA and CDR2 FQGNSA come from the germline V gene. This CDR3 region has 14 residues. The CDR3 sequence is CASSLAGGNQPQHF. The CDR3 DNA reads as TGTGCCAGCAGCCTCGCAGGGGGCAATCAGCCCCAGCATTTT. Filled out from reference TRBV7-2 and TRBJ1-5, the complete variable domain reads GAGVSQSPSNKVTEKGKDVELRCDPISGHTALYWYRQSLGQGLEFLIYFQGNSAPDKSGLPSDRFSAERTGGSVSTLTIQRTQQEDSAVYLCASSLAGGNQPQHFGDGTRLSIL.

The CDR3 DNA reads TGTGCCAGCAGCTTAGCACAGGGGGGTGCCTTTAACACCGGGGAGCTGTTTTTT. It codes for CASSLAQGGAFNTGELFF. The J gene is TRBJ2-2, the V gene TRBV7-2, with TRBD1 matching over 8 bases. The CDR3 runs 18 residues. Trimming cost V 0 bases and J 2 bases; bases outside gene matches: 8. CDR1 and CDR2 from the germline V gene are SGHTA and FQGNSA.

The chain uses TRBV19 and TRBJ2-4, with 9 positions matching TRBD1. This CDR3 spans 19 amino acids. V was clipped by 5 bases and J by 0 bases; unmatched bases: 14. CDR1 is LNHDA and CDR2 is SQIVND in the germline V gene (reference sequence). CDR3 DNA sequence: TGTGCCAGTAGTCTGGACCGGGACAGGGCCCCCCTAGCCAAAAACATTCAGTACTTC. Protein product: CASSLDRDRAPLAKNIQYF.

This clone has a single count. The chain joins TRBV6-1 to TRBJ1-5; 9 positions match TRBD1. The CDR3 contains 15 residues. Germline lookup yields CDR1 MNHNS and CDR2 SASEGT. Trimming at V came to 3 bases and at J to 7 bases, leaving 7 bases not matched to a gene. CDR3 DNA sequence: TGTGCCAGCAGTGATTGGGGGACAGGGAAGCAGCCCCAGCATTTT. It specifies CASSDWGTGKQPQHF.

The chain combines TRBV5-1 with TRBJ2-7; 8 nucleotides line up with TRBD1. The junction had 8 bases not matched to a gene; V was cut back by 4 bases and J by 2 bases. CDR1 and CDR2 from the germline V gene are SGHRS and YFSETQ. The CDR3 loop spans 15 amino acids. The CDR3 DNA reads TGCGCCAGCAGCGGCAGGGGGCGCGGTACCTACGAGCAGTACTTC. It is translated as CASSGRGRGTYEQYF.

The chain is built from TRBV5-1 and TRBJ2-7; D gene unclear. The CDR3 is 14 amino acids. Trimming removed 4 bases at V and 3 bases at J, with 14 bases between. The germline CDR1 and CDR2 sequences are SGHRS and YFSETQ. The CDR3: CASSPSEPGYEQYF. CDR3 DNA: TGCGCCAGCAGCCCTTCAGAGCCAGGCTACGAGCAGTACTTC.

For the CDR3, the DNA is TGCGCCAGCAGCTTGGGACTTCTCCATAGCTTAGGGGCTGAAGCTTTCTTT. The encoded protein is CASSLGLLHSLGAEAFF. V is TRBV5-1 and J is TRBJ1-1; possible D gene TRBD1, 5 bases. V was shortened by 0 bases and J by 6 bases, with 21 bases between the two germline ends. The CDR3 runs 17 residues. The V gene's germline CDR1 is SGHRS and CDR2 YFSETQ.

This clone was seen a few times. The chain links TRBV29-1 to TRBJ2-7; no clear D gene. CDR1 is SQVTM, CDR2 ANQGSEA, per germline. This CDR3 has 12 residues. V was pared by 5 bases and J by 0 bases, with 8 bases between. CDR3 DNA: TGCAGCGTTCATTCCGGCTCCTACGAGCAGTACTTC. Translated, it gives CSVHSGSYEQYF.

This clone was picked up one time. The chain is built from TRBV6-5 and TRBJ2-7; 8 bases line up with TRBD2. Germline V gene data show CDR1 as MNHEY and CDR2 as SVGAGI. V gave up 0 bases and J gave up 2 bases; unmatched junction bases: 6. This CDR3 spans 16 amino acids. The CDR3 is CASSYSEAGVTYEQYF. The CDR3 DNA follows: TGTGCCAGCAGTTACTCCGAAGCGGGGGTAACCTACGAGCAGTACTTC.

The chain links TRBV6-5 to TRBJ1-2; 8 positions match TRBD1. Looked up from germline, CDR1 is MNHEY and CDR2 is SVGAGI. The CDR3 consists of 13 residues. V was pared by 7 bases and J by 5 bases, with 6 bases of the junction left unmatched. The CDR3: CASKDRGFYGYTF. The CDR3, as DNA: TGTGCCAGCAAAGACAGGGGATTTTATGGCTACACCTTC.

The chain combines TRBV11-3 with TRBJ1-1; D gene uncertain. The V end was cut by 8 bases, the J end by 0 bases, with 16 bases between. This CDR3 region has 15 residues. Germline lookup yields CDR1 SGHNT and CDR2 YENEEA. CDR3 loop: CASAKGGLMNTEAFF. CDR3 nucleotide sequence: TGTGCCAGCGCCAAAGGCGGTTTGATGAACACTGAAGCTTTCTTT.

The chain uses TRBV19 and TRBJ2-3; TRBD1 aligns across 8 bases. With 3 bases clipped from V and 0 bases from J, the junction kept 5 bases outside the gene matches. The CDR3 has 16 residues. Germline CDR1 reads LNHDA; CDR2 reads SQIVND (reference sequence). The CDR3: CASSIGQGGSTDTQYF. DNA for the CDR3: TGTGCCAGTAGTATCGGACAGGGAGGTAGCACAGATACGCAGTATTTT.

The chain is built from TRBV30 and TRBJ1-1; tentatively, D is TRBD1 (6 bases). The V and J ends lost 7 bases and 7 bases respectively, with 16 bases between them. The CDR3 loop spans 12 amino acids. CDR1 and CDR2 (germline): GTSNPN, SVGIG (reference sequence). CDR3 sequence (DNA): TGTGCCTCTAATAAAGGGGGAATTGAAGCTTTCTTT. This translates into CASNKGGIEAFF.

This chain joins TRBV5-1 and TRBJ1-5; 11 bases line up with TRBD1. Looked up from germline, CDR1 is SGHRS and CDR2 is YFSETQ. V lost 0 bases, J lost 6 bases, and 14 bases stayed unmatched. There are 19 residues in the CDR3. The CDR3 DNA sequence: TGCGCCAGCAGCTTGGGGAAATGGGACAGGGGGTTACTGTGTCAGCCCCAGCATTTT. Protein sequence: CASSLGKWDRGLLCQPQHF.